Below are 3 T cell receptor beta chains sequenced from a single sample in a study of regulatory T cells in long-lasting Graves disease. Time point denoted: newly diagnosed GD, antithyroid drugs for less than 3 months. Preparation of the TCR library used RNA extracted from PBMCs. In building TCR beta libraries, iRepertoire HTBI primers were used together with Arm-PCR of CDR3 regions. TCRdb re-called the multiplex PCR reads with MiXCR, one entry per CDR3 protein. The sample has 400,000 to 500,000 distinct CDR3 sequences; about 17% are singletons. This same sample was also part of a study on T cells in Graves' hyperthyroidism and ophthalmopathy.

The sequencing here drew on peripheral blood mononuclear cells (PBMCs), taken at new diagnosis, from a patient treated with antithyroid drugs. Every receptor here comes from a young woman with Graves disease.

This clonotype has more than one count but fewer than ten. The chain carries TRBV28 and TRBJ2-7, with 14 bases that match TRBD2. Germline-derived CDR1 and CDR2 are MDHEN and SYDVKM. The CDR3 is 17 amino acids. Trimming at V came to 3 bases and at J to 3 bases, leaving 7 bases not matched to a gene. The DNA of the CDR3 is TGTGCCAGCAGTTTCTCGAAGACTAGCGGGAGGGGCTACGAGCAGTACTTC. It encodes CASSFSKTSGRGYEQYF.

Of note for this clonotype: In this CDR3 the conserved last residue, phenylalanine or tryptophan, is missing, so a read error is likely. The DNA is omitted, as the CDR3 cannot be located on it reliably, and the CDR3 follows TCRdb's listing. Here the CDR3 reads CASSYGETRRETEYL. This chain connects TRBV6-6 to TRBJ2-5; TRBD2, as called in the table, went unchecked against the DNA. The CDR3 is 15 residues long, ends included. CDR1 is MNHNY, CDR2 SVGAGI, per germline (reference sequence).

This clonotype was recorded a few times. The V and J genes are TRBV2 and TRBJ1-1; no clear D gene. V was trimmed by 2 bases and J by 4 bases, leaving 11 bases between them. The CDR3 extends over 14 amino acids. Germline CDR1 and CDR2: SNHLY and FYNNEI. CDR3 amino acids: CASSESVVGTEAFF. DNA of the CDR3: TGTGCCAGCAGTGAATCTGTGGTGGGCACTGAAGCTTTCTTT.